This section outlines one T cell receptor beta chain sequence together with its context. Its antigen is unidentified. The sample comes from a study of cytomegalovirus exposure and HLA in healthy donors. Study findings and constraints: Equally common other TCR beta chains were less clonally expanded than HLA-associated ones, a later analysis found.

Both 60 Vbeta primers and 13 Jbeta primers went into the PCR. TCRdb keeps only in-frame clones here, not all; method: immunoSEQ multiplex PCR. The sample lists about 130,000 clones; 81% were seen once. The material sequenced was PBMCs. This receptor was taken from a man aged 18 to 30 in good health and CMV-seronegative.

This chain's CDR3 is CASRGPGGNTEAFF. In nucleotides, the CDR3 is TGTGCCAGCAGGGGACCAGGGGGCAACACTGAAGCTTTCTTT. The J gene is TRBJ1-1, the V gene TRBV7-9; TRBD1 agrees at 8 bases. The CDR3 runs 14 residues. The germline V gene encodes CDR1 SEHNR and CDR2 FQNEAQ (reference sequence). V lost 6 bases and J lost 2; bases outside the gene matches: 5.